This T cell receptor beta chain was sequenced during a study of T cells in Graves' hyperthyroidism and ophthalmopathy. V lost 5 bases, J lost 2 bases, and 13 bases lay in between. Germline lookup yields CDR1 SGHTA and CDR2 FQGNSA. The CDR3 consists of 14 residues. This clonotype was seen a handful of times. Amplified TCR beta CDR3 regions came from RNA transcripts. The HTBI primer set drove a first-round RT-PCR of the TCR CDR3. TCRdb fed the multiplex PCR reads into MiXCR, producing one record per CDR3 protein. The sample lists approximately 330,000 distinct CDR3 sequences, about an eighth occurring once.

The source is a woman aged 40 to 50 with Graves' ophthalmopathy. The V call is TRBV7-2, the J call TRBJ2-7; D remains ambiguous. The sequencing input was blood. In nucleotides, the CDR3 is TGTGCCAGCAGCCTCCAGCTGGTGCCCTACGAGCAGTACTTC. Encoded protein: CASSLQLVPYEQYF. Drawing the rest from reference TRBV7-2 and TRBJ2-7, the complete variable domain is GAGVSQSPSNKVTEKGKDVELRCDPISGHTALYWYRQSLGQGLEFLIYFQGNSAPDKSGLPSDRFSAERTGGSVSTLTIQRTQQEDSAVYLCASSLQLVPYEQYFGPGTRLTVT.